This T cell receptor (beta chain) was sequenced for a study of T-cell memory formation after mild COVID-19. In the study overall: The study found TCR clusters largely donor specific.

The sample holds a few counts of this clonotype. Its antigen is as yet unknown. TCRdb fed the 5' RACE reads into MiXCR, producing one record per CDR3 protein. Here the sample spans about half a million distinct CDR3 sequences, 15% to 20% being singletons. Study-wide findings and caveats: CD4+ contracting clones were found mainly in CM and EM, and CD8+ ones in EMRA. Clones from the second wave (peaking day 37) had unconfirmed SARS-CoV-2 specificity. A balance of CD4 and CD8 characterized clones contracting day 15 to 85, whereas later expanders leaned CD4+.

Germline V CDR1 and CDR2: MGHRA, YSYEKL. This CDR3 has 17 amino acids. Trimming took off 1 base at V and 0 bases at J, with 13 bases between the two ends. The clonotype was recovered from an adult woman who had mild COVID-19 (a few samples of this study predate the infection). Cell type and time point are not known. The sequencing sample was made of PBMCs or a T cell subset sorted from them (not recorded which). This chain joins TRBV4-1 and TRBJ1-3, with D unclear. DNA for the CDR3: TGCGCCAGCAGCCAAGGCCGGCAGTCCCGCTCTGGAAACACCATATATTTT. It yields the protein CASSQGRQSRSGNTIYF.